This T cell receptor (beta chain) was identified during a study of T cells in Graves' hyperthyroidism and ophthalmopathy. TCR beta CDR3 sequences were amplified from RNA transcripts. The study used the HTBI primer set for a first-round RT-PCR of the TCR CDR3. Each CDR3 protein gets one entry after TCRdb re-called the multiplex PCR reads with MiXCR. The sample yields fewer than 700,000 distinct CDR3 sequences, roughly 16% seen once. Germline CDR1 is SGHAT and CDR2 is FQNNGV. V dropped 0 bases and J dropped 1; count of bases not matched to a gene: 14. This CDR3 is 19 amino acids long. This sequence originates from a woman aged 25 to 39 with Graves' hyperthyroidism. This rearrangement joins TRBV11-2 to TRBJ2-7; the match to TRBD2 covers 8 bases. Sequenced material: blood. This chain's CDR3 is CASSLDPRGFSGVSYEQYF. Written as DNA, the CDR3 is TGTGCCAGCAGCTTAGATCCCCGTGGTTTTAGCGGGGTTTCCTACGAGCAGTACTTC.